Shown below are 6 T cell receptor beta chains from a single sample sequenced in a study of T cell responses to AZD1222 COVID-19 vaccine. Generated by immunoSEQ multiplex PCR, the TCRdb table keeps only in-frame clones and is missing some. This sample has about 180,000 clones; almost 90% occur once, and the top ten carry 6% to 8.5%. The sample here was peripheral blood, taken on day 0 of AZD1222 vaccination. The receptors derive from an adult in good health.

This clone is judged medium-sized. The V call is TRBV7-9, the J call TRBJ2-3; D is unresolved. The ends were cut back, 4 bases at V and 0 bases at J, with 14 bases in the middle. The CDR3 has 16 residues. The germline gives CDR1 SEHNR, CDR2 FQNEAQ (reference sequence). CDR3 amino acids: CASSSGSYYSTDTQYF. The CDR3 bases are TGTGCCAGCAGCTCCGGATCCTACTATAGCACAGATACGCAGTATTTT.

This clone was observed a few times. The chain employs TRBV19 and TRBJ2-7; D perhaps matches TRBD2 (6 bases). There are 11 residues in the CDR3. The germline V and J ends were trimmed by 11 bases and 0 bases, with 8 bases remaining between them. Germline CDR1 and CDR2: LNHDA and SQIVND (reference sequence). The CDR3 loop reads CAVGSSYEQYF. CDR3 DNA: TGTGCCGTCGGGAGCTCCTACGAGCAGTACTTC.

This clone was counted once. The chain joins TRBV4-3 to TRBJ1-1; no clear D. Germline V gene lookup returns CDR1 LGHNA and CDR2 YSLEER. The length of the CDR3 is 16 residues. Trimming shortened V by 3 bases and J by 1 base, and 15 bases separated the two germline ends. This CDR3 reads CASSQALTSTNTEAFF. The CDR3 DNA follows: TGCGCCAGCAGCCAGGCCCTGACATCGACGAACACTGAAGCTTTCTTT.

This rearrangement joins TRBV5-1 to TRBJ1-2; 7 bases map to TRBD1. Germline values: CDR1 SGHRS, CDR2 YFSETQ. The CDR3 totals 14 residues. V shed 3 bases and J 4 bases; nucleotides not matched to a gene: 6. The DNA of the CDR3 is TGCGCCAGCAGCTCCGGGACAGTCTTCTATGGCTACACCTTC. Protein: CASSSGTVFYGYTF.

The gene calls are TRBV19 and TRBJ1-4, with D maybe TRBD1 (5 bases). The CDR3 is made up of 12 amino acids. In germline, CDR1 is LNHDA, CDR2 SQIVND (reference sequence). Trimming shortened V by 7 bases and J by 7 bases, and 10 bases separated the two germline ends. CDR3 DNA sequence: TGTGCCAGTACGGGGGACGGTGAAAAACTGTTTTTT. Translated: CASTGDGEKLFF. Looking up the rest from reference TRBV19 and TRBJ1-4 gives the full variable domain: DGGITQSPKYLFRKEGQNVTLSCEQNLNHDAMYWYRQDPGQGLRLIYYSQIVNDFQKGDIAEGYSVSREKKESFPLTVTSAQKNPTAFYLCASTGDGEKLFFGSGTQLSVL.

The chain carries TRBV5-5 and TRBJ2-4; unclear D gene. Deletions cut 3 bases from V and 0 bases from J, with 16 bases between. The CDR3 has 17 residues. Germline CDR1 SGHKS, CDR2 YYEKEE (reference sequence). The DNA for the CDR3 is TGTGCCAGCAGCTATCAGCCAAGTTTACTAGCCAAAAACATTCAGTACTTC. Translating it yields CASSYQPSLLAKNIQYF.